This is a list of T cell receptor beta chains from one sample in a study of tumour-infiltrating T cells in Burkitt lymphoma. Here immunoSEQ multiplex PCR was the method, and the copy in TCRdb shows in-frame clones only, minus some. The sample includes 43,000 or so clones, roughly 30% of them seen just once. The sample taken for sequencing was tumor tissue. The receptors originated from a human donor with Burkitt lymphoma. The CDR3 runs from the conserved cysteine through the conserved F or W. The D gene is left open where the match is weak. Clone size is stated in some rows and not others, as once, few, many or a class when expanded.

V gene: TRBV6-5; D gene: NA; J gene: TRBJ2-1; clone size: NA; CDR3 protein: CASSGTPPRYEQFF; CDR3 DNA: TGTGCCAGCAGTGGGACTCCACCGAGGTATGAGCAGTTCTTC
V gene: TRBV5-1; D gene: NA; J gene: TRBJ1-2; clone size: few; CDR3 protein: CASSTGALQPYGYTF; CDR3 DNA: TGCGCCAGCAGCACCGGGGCACTACAACCCTATGGCTACACCTTC
V gene: TRBV7-6; D gene: TRBD1; J gene: TRBJ2-7; clone size: NA; CDR3 protein: CASSLLGQGRYEQYF; CDR3 DNA: TGTGCCAGCAGCTTATTGGGACAGGGGAGGTACGAGCAGTACTTC
V gene: TRBV7-8; D gene: NA; J gene: TRBJ2-2; clone size: NA; CDR3 protein: CASSLVLAGELFF; CDR3 DNA: TGTGCCAGCAGCCTAGTATTAGCCGGGGAGCTGTTTTTT
V gene: TRBV28; D gene: TRBD2; J gene: TRBJ2-2; clone size: NA; CDR3 protein: CASRRASGGFGELFF; CDR3 DNA: TGTGCCAGCAGAAGGGCTAGCGGGGGATTCGGGGAGCTGTTTTTT
V gene: TRBV18; D gene: NA; J gene: TRBJ2-7; clone size: NA; CDR3 protein: CASSPAGGPGLYEQYF; CDR3 DNA: TGTGCCAGCTCACCCGCCGGAGGGCCCGGGCTCTACGAGCAGTACTTC
V gene: TRBV6-6; D gene: NA; J gene: TRBJ1-4; clone size: few; CDR3 protein: CASSVGQTLEKLFF; CDR3 DNA: TGTGCCAGCAGTGTAGGACAGACCCTCGAAAAACTGTTTTTT
V gene: TRBV5-1; D gene: NA; J gene: TRBJ2-2; clone size: NA; CDR3 protein: CASSLSPGPGELFF; CDR3 DNA: TGCGCCAGCAGCTTGTCTCCGGGCCCCGGGGAGCTGTTTTTT
V gene: TRBV7-2; D gene: TRBD1; J gene: TRBJ2-7; clone size: NA; CDR3 protein: CASSPGTGVGEQYF; CDR3 DNA: TGTGCCAGCAGCCCCGGGACAGGGGTCGGGGAGCAGTACTTC
V gene: TRBV4-2; D gene: TRBD1; J gene: TRBJ1-6; clone size: NA; CDR3 protein: CASSRDGQGYNSPLHF; CDR3 DNA: TGTGCCAGCAGCCGAGATGGACAGGGATATAATTCACCCCTCCACTTT
V gene: TRBV18; D gene: NA; J gene: TRBJ2-2; clone size: few; CDR3 protein: CASSPGSDTGELFF; CDR3 DNA: TGTGCCAGCTCACCAGGGTCTGACACCGGGGAGCTGTTTTTT
V gene: TRBV7-9; D gene: NA; J gene: TRBJ2-3; clone size: few; CDR3 protein: CASSPRGAMDTQYF; CDR3 DNA: TGTGCCAGCAGCCCCAGGGGGGCGATGGATACGCAGTATTTT
V gene: TRBV15; D gene: NA; J gene: TRBJ1-2; clone size: NA; CDR3 protein: CATSSFPGYGYTF; CDR3 DNA: TGTGCCACCAGCTCTTTCCCGGGATATGGCTACACCTTC
V gene: TRBV2; D gene: TRBD1; J gene: TRBJ1-2; clone size: NA; CDR3 protein: CASSATGGSGYTF; CDR3 DNA: TGTGCCAGCAGTGCCACAGGGGGTAGTGGCTACACCTTC
V gene: TRBV6-5; D gene: NA; J gene: TRBJ1-1; clone size: few; CDR3 protein: CASSYGVGTEAFF; CDR3 DNA: TGTGCCAGCAGTTACGGCGTTGGTACTGAAGCTTTCTTT
V gene: TRBV2; D gene: TRBD1; J gene: TRBJ2-7; clone size: few; CDR3 protein: CASKGQGTYEQYF; CDR3 DNA: TGTGCCAGCAAGGGACAGGGGACCTACGAGCAGTACTTC
V gene: TRBV7-9; D gene: TRBD1; J gene: TRBJ1-2; clone size: NA; CDR3 protein: CASSRQGGNYGYTF; CDR3 DNA: TGTGCCAGCAGTCGACAGGGCGGTAACTATGGCTACACCTTC
V gene: TRBV4-1; D gene: TRBD2; J gene: TRBJ2-3; clone size: NA; CDR3 protein: CASSQNSGGYTDTQYF; CDR3 DNA: TGCGCCAGCAGCCAAAATAGCGGGGGCTACACAGATACGCAGTATTTT
V gene: TRBV4-3; D gene: TRBD2; J gene: TRBJ2-1; clone size: NA; CDR3 protein: CASSQDRLAGGPRQFF; CDR3 DNA: TGCGCCAGCAGCCAAGATCGCCTAGCGGGGGGGCCCAGGCAGTTCTTC
V gene: TRBV18; D gene: NA; J gene: TRBJ2-2; clone size: NA; CDR3 protein: CASSRNSDTGELFF; CDR3 DNA: TGTGCCAGCTCACGAAATTCTGACACCGGGGAGCTGTTTTTT
V gene: TRBV5-6; D gene: NA; J gene: TRBJ1-1; clone size: few; CDR3 protein: CASSWPSWSTEAFF; CDR3 DNA: TGTGCCAGCAGCTGGCCGTCGTGGAGCACTGAAGCTTTCTTT
V gene: TRBV2; D gene: TRBD1; J gene: TRBJ1-1; clone size: NA; CDR3 protein: CASRGQFNTEAFF; CDR3 DNA: TGTGCCAGCAGGGGACAGTTTAACACTGAAGCTTTCTTT
V gene: TRBV7-9; D gene: NA; J gene: TRBJ1-2; clone size: NA; CDR3 protein: CASSTLGTPSNYGYTF; CDR3 DNA: TGTGCCAGCAGCACTCTTGGGACACCTTCTAACTATGGCTACACCTTC
V gene: TRBV5-1; D gene: TRBD2; J gene: TRBJ2-3; clone size: NA; CDR3 protein: CASSLGASGGTDTQYF; CDR3 DNA: TGCGCCAGCAGCTTGGGAGCTAGCGGGGGCACAGATACGCAGTATTTT
V gene: TRBV5-6; D gene: TRBD2; J gene: TRBJ2-3; clone size: NA; CDR3 protein: CASSPTSGGGGKYF; CDR3 DNA: TGTGCCAGCAGCCCGACTAGCGGGGGGGGTGGGAAGTATTTT